This entry is about one T cell receptor beta chain. There is no known antigen for this receptor. Base qualities are missing; no much larger clone stands one base away. Spanning cysteine to phenylalanine, the CDR3 consists of 15 amino acids. This entry keeps only the CDR3 DNA: 45 bases, framed from base 1. CDR1 and CDR2 (SNHLY, FYNNEI) derive from the germline V gene. The trim is 4 bases for V and 4 bases for J, with a gap of 17 bases between the germline ends. The library was produced with the immunoSEQ multiplex PCR assay. For the multiplex PCR, a mixture combining 60 forward primers for TCR Vbeta segments and 13 reverse primers for TCR Jbeta segments was used. The CDR3 region of rearranged TCR beta genes was amplified from genomic DNA with a multiplex PCR assay. Amplified TCR beta libraries were sequenced as 87-base-pair reads on the Illumina HiSeq System. The original methods were these. A later analysis counted tens of millions of unique TCR beta chains across the 550 to 800 repertoires, and 9.5 million to 11 million of these chains were shared by at least two donors. To remove PCR and sequencing errors, raw reads were error-corrected and collapsed into unique sequences using a nearest-neighbor algorithm that merged closely related sequences. V, D and J gene segments were assigned by aligning CDR3 sequences to IMGT reference sequences. For a sequence to be retained, a match of at least six nucleotides to both a V gene segment and a J gene segment was required. Rearrangements were classified as productive when the CDR3 lacked stop codons and remained in frame with V and J, and all other rearrangements were classified as non-productive. CDR3 was defined according to IMGT convention as the region running from the second conserved V-encoded cysteine to the conserved J-encoded phenylalanine. The earlier analysis of approximately 500 of the donors excluded sequences that lacked an unambiguous match to a single V gene segment. In an earlier analysis of approximately 550 of the donors, V segments were called functional above 56.7% productive rearrangements and were called segregating when the between-donor standard deviation exceeded 5%. A statistical classification framework was built to diagnose cytomegalovirus status from the catalog of TCR beta chain sequences. In a later analysis, TCR nucleotide sequences were compared against IMGT/GENE-DB human TR gene sequences so that V and J genes could be assigned. A later analysis assigned CDR3 sequences and most-parsimonious VDJ recombination scenarios with the TCRdist pipeline. In a later analysis, each TCR beta chain was defined by its CDR3 amino acid sequence together with its V-gene family, and reads lacking a unique V-gene family were excluded. To address suspected cross-contamination and a sequencing artifact, a later analysis removed a few hundred highly shared, low-generation-probability nucleotide sequences. A later analysis calculated a clonal expansion index for each public chain from normalized within-repertoire ranks of inferred template counts. In a later analysis, generation probabilities were computed using a VDJ recombination model fitted to out-of-frame rearrangements, and the results were checked against IGoR. A later analysis scored TCR-TCR, TCR-HLA and TCR-CMV co-occurrence with hypergeometric tests, applying a repertoire-size bias correction to TCR pairs. False discovery rates were estimated in a later analysis by permuting HLA or CMV assignments 20 times. In a later analysis, co-occurring TCRs were grouped using DBSCAN, with TCRdist sequence similarity added in when clustering inside HLA-allele-positive subsets. For co-occurrence clustering, repertoires with fewer than 30,000 or more than 120,000 public chains were excluded, along with a handful of repertoires with anomalous nucleotide sharing. TCRdb provides this immuneACCESS table in a form limited to in-frame rearrangements. Some clones are lacking; in checked studies, under half of them reflect an unresolved V gene, and why the rest are absent is not known. That table supplies the V and J calls and clone size; D and trimming were determined from the DNA. For this sample the table gives 100,000 to 120,000 clones, of which 79% were detected only once. The biggest ten clones account for 5% to 8% of the sample.

The cohort was made up of 650 to 700 healthy bone marrow donors. At the time of sampling, all cohort members were nominally healthy, though unrecorded immune exposures were likely present. The donor tested CMV seropositive, placing the donor among the 289 seropositive members of the cohort. A peripheral blood sample was provided by each donor, and peripheral blood mononuclear cells were used for TCR beta sequencing. The Qiagen DNeasy Blood Extraction Kit was used to extract genomic DNA from the blood cell samples. The data originate from a study of cytomegalovirus exposure and HLA in healthy donors (TCRdb year 2017). With regard to the full study: An earlier analysis of some 620 of the donors reported 276 Gb of sequence data and roughly 120 million unique TCR beta sequences obtained from approximately 180 million T cells. Both class I and class II loci were covered by HLA typing, at four-digit resolution. The study combined high-throughput TCR immunosequencing, statistical association of individual TCRs with disease status, and machine learning to predict cytomegalovirus infection status. To decide whether each TCR beta V gene segment behaved as functional or pseudogenic, an earlier analysis of 587 of the donors relied on high-throughput TCR beta sequencing. A later genetic analysis used genome-wide SNP genotypes for about 65% of the roughly 670 donors, treating that subset as a discovery cohort. A separate validation cohort of approximately 130 different subjects was used in addition to the roughly 700-subject first cohort. A later analysis re-examined previously published TCR beta repertoires from just over 650 donors and added high-resolution HLA genotyping to investigate patterns of TCR occurrence. Rather than drawing on any new phenotypic data, the later analysis identified candidate immune exposures from TCR beta sequences and the way those sequences occurred across donors. Donor age, sex, ethnicity and CMV serostatus were compiled together with the repertoire data. Of the 300 to 500 genotyped donors, over 80% were placed in the genetic ancestry cluster associated with self-reported Caucasian donors. Approximately 300 gigabases of sequencing data and approximately 93 million unique TCR sequences were included in an early release covering under 650 HLA-typed donors. Among around 400 genotyped donors of the cohort, an average of around 220,000 unique TCR beta nucleotide sequences was sequenced per donor, of which about 18% were non-productive. All discovery cohort repertoires had been generated using a single sequencing platform. The aim of the study was to test whether cataloging public T cell receptors could identify signatures of past pathogen exposure. Typing coverage varied by locus: roughly 629-640 donors for A, B, C, DRB1 and DQB1; roughly 500 for DQA1; more than 600 for DPA1; some 470 for DPB1. The study profiled the T cell repertoires of under 700 subjects by immunosequencing and related them to cytomegalovirus serostatus. Because of strong linkage in the cohort, roughly five DR-DQ haplotypes were treated as single units for association and clustering.

Findings and caveats that apply to the study as a whole: A further reported finding was that TCR beta sequences accurately predicted the HLA-A and HLA-B alleles for most subjects in the first cohort. When HLA alleles, especially DR and DQ, strongly co-occurred, TCR associations were difficult to assign to individual alleles. Because some donors lacked HLA typing at each locus, the association tests relied only on the typed subset. The study listed 164 TCR beta chains as associated with cytomegalovirus. In a later analysis, 15,000 to 20,000 TCR beta sequences were associated with specific HLA alleles at a false discovery rate of 0.05. Sequencing depth was assumed to be roughly uniform across donors in the presence/absence analyses, though that assumption may not hold. In a later genetic analysis, a missense DCLRE1C variant was associated with V-gene and J-gene trimming of TCR beta chains, and the association was replicated in an independent cohort. Correlated functional status among segregating V segments might be attributable to linkage disequilibrium, but an unknown experimental factor could not be ruled out. Some IMGT-functional V segments, including TRBV6-2 and TRBV6-3, could not be distinguished by the 87-base-pair reads and were therefore excluded. Several of the top co-occurrence clusters appeared to be linked to parvovirus B19, influenza, CMV and Epstein-Barr virus, according to a later analysis. In a later analysis, TCR association rates were found to vary across HLA loci, with the most associated TCRs seen for DRB1 alleles and the fewest for HLA-C alleles. In an earlier analysis of 587 of the donors, most TCR beta V segments appeared in productive rearrangements about 87% or about 30% of the time, broadly matching IMGT annotations. In this cohort, only TCR beta chains were sequenced, and detectable features were limited by the absence of alpha or paired-chain data. Most TCR sequences were observed very rarely across donors, whereas some public TCRs were present in many individuals. The sequencing pipeline was judged likely to have produced a cluster of highly shared sequence variants as a technical artifact. Three of the identified cytomegalovirus-associated TCR beta chains were confirmed in vitro to be specific for cytomegalovirus antigens. CMV serostatus was the only immune exposure information available for the cohort. In a later analysis, most CMV-associated TCR beta chains were found to appear HLA-restricted, with HLA associations seemingly driven largely by CMV exposure. In a later analysis, HLA-associated TCR beta chains were found to be more clonally expanded and to have lower generation probabilities than equally common non-associated chains. In a later genetic analysis, fewer N-insertions in productive TCRs were reported among donors in an Asian-associated ancestry cluster than the roughly 640-donor mean. The classifier was reported to diagnose cytomegalovirus status with high specificity and sensitivity in both the original and validation cohorts. It was suggested by the authors that the approach could potentially be generalized to other disease states and immunological phenotypes. The earlier analysis of around 600 of the donors excluded some 15 rarely observed V segments, including chromosome 9 orphons, because counts were too low.

The clonotype was recovered from a man younger than 45 in good health and CMV-seropositive. The chain links TRBV2 with TRBJ2-7; the D region possibly corresponds to TRBD2 (5 bases align). The sample consisted of PBMCs. The CDR3 is CASSVSGLGRYEQYF. Read as DNA, the sequence is TGTGCCAGCAGTGTCTCGGGGTTAGGTCGGTACGAGCAGTACTTC.